The 16 T cell receptor beta chains below all came from one sample that was sequenced in a study of T cell responses to AZD1222 COVID-19 vaccine. The repertoire was sequenced with immunoSEQ multiplex PCR; TCRdb's copy has only in-frame clones and lacks some. The table includes 150,000 or so clones, more than 75% detected once. The starting material was peripheral blood, obtained on day 0 of AZD1222 vaccination. These TCRs come from an adult in good health.

The chain combines TRBV30 with TRBJ1-2, with D unresolved. This CDR3 contains 15 residues. Germline V gives CDR1 GTSNPN, CDR2 SVGIG (reference sequence). V was trimmed by 3 bases and J by 2 bases, leaving 16 bases between them. The CDR3 nucleotides are TGTGCCTGGAGCGCGCAGCCGGGGATGAACTATGGCTACACCTTC. It codes for CAWSAQPGMNYGYTF.

This chain joins TRBV7-9 and TRBJ1-4; 12 bases map to TRBD1. V dropped 5 bases and J dropped 7; count of bases not matched to a gene: 5. The CDR3 length is 15 residues. The germline V gene has CDR1 SEHNR and CDR2 FQNEAQ (reference sequence). The CDR3 here is CASSGWDRGLEKLFF. CDR3 sequence (DNA): TGTGCCAGCAGCGGATGGGACAGGGGGCTTGAAAAACTGTTTTTT.

This clone was counted a single time. V is TRBV14 and J is TRBJ1-1; a possible D gene is TRBD1 (5 bases). The germline gives CDR1 SGHDN, CDR2 FVKESK. The V gene lost 5 bases and the J gene lost 11 bases, with 15 bases spanning the gap. There are 12 residues in the CDR3. The CDR3 nucleotides are TGTGCCAGCAGCTCGGGGGGGTCGGGGGCTTTCTTT. It specifies CASSSGGSGAFF.

J is TRBJ1-4 and V is TRBV4-1; tentative D call: TRBD1 (6 bases). The CDR3 has 15 residues. Germline V gene sequence: CDR1 MGHRA, CDR2 YSYEKL. V lost 2 bases and J 6 bases, leaving 13 bases between the germline ends. CDR3 protein: CASSQRTELDEKLFF. The CDR3 DNA sequence: TGCGCCAGCAGCCAAAGGACAGAATTGGATGAAAAACTGTTTTTT.

CDR3 coding DNA: TGTGCCAGCAGCTTAGGACAGCTCAATGAGCAGTTCTTC. Its protein is CASSLGQLNEQFF. This sequence joins TRBV11-2 and TRBJ2-1, with D perhaps TRBD1 (5 bases). V gave up 1 base and J gave up 6 bases, with 7 bases separating them. The CDR3 loop spans 13 amino acids. Germline CDR1 SGHAT, CDR2 FQNNGV.

The chain links TRBV7-9 to TRBJ1-1; D call uncertain. V lost 2 bases and J 5 bases, leaving 15 bases between the germline ends. Germline CDR1 is SEHNR and CDR2 is FQNEAQ (reference sequence). CDR3 length: 15 residues. The CDR3 protein is CASSLYMGGWTEAFF. Here the CDR3 DNA reads TGTGCCAGCAGCTTATACATGGGCGGTTGGACTGAAGCTTTCTTT.

This clone occurred once. The chain carries TRBV11-2 and TRBJ1-3; 7 bases align to TRBD1. The ends lost 5 bases at V and 7 bases at J; junction bases unmatched: 5. Germline assignment: CDR1 SGHAT and CDR2 FQNNGV. CDR3 length: 13 residues. The CDR3 reads CASSQPGGNTIYF. The CDR3 DNA reads TGTGCCAGCAGCCAGCCAGGGGGGAACACCATATATTTT.

V and J are TRBV6-5 and TRBJ1-5; TRBD1 is a possible D gene (5 bases). Looked up from germline, CDR1 is MNHEY and CDR2 is SVGAGI. The germline V and J ends were trimmed by 9 bases and 4 bases, with 13 bases remaining between them. CDR3 size: 13 residues. CDR3 amino acids: CASTGRTNQPQHF. CDR3 coding DNA: TGTGCCAGTACGGGACGGACAAATCAGCCCCAGCATTTT.

The rearrangement uses TRBV5-1 and TRBJ1-1, with D unresolved. The CDR3 sequence is 14 residues long. Germline CDR1 and CDR2: SGHRS and YFSETQ. With 4 bases removed from V and 4 bases from J, the gap between germline ends came to 14 bases. CDR3 coding DNA: TGCGCCAGCAGCCAGACGGGATTCGGCACTGAAGCTTTCTTT. This translates into CASSQTGFGTEAFF.

The chain links TRBV29-1 to TRBJ2-1; the match to TRBD2 covers 11 bases. Per the germline V gene, CDR1 is SQVTM and CDR2 is ANQGSEA. The trim removed 3 bases at V and 8 bases at J, leaving 6 bases unmatched. CDR3 size: 14 residues. The CDR3 spells CSVDDSGRADEQFF. DNA of the CDR3: TGCAGCGTTGACGATAGCGGGAGGGCGGATGAGCAGTTCTTC.

The DNA of the CDR3 is TGTGCCAGCAGCTTTGACGGGACCTATAATGAAAAACTGTTTTTT. Translating it yields CASSFDGTYNEKLFF. This chain connects TRBV11-2 to TRBJ1-4; tentatively, D is TRBD1 (5 bases). CDR3 length equals 15 residues. Germline V gene data show CDR1 as SGHAT and CDR2 as FQNNGV. The V end lost 3 bases, the J end lost 4 bases, and 12 bases lay between the germline ends.

The V gene is TRBV13, the J gene TRBJ1-2; 8 bases line up with TRBD1. The ends lost 1 base at V and 5 bases at J; junction bases unmatched: 9. The length of the CDR3 is 16 residues. CDR1 and CDR2 (germline): PRHDT, FYEKMQ (reference sequence). CDR3 region: CASSLANRQGLYGYTF. The CDR3 DNA follows: TGTGCCAGCAGCTTAGCCAATCGACAGGGGCTATATGGCTACACCTTC.

This chain's CDR3 is CASSLASSSYNEQFF. DNA for the CDR3: TGCGCCAGCAGCCTAGCGTCGAGCTCCTACAATGAGCAGTTCTTC. The chain is built from TRBV5-1 and TRBJ2-1; D possibly corresponds to TRBD2 (6 bases). Trimming stripped 4 bases from V and 0 bases from J, with 11 bases between. Germline values: CDR1 SGHRS, CDR2 YFSETQ. The CDR3 is made up of 15 amino acids.

This clone was seen once. The chain employs TRBV7-2 and TRBJ1-6, with 9 bases identical to TRBD1. V dropped 5 bases and J dropped 10; count of bases not matched to a gene: 6. The CDR3 spans 14 residues. CDR1 and CDR2 from the germline V gene are SGHTA and FQGNSA. The CDR3 protein is CASSGDRVVSPLHF. Written as DNA, the CDR3 is TGTGCCAGCAGCGGGGACAGGGTGGTCTCACCCCTCCACTTT.

With respect to this clone: Additional DNA sequences in this sample encode the identical CDR3. This chain links TRBV6-5 with TRBJ1-6; D ambiguous. The CDR3 runs to 12 residues. Germline values: CDR1 MNHEY, CDR2 SVGAGI. The germline V and J ends were trimmed by 2 bases and 7 bases, with 3 bases remaining between them. CDR3 coding DNA: TGTGCCAGCAGTTACCTGAATTCACCCCTCCACTTT. Its translation is CASSYLNSPLHF.

The rearrangement joins TRBV9 to TRBJ2-7; perhaps D is TRBD1 or TRBD2 (5 bases each). Germline V gives CDR1 SGDLS, CDR2 YYNGEE. Trimming cost V 0 bases and J 0 bases, with 10 bases left between them. This CDR3 contains 15 residues. This CDR3 is CASSVAGTASYEQYF. The DNA for the CDR3 is TGTGCCAGCAGCGTAGCCGGGACGGCCTCCTACGAGCAGTACTTC. Drawing the rest from reference TRBV9 and TRBJ2-7, the complete variable domain is DSGVTQTPKHLITATGQRVTLRCSPRSGDLSVYWYQQSLDQGLQFLIQYYNGEERAKGNILERFSAQQFPDLHSELNLSSLELGDSALYFCASSVAGTASYEQYFGPGTRLTVT.